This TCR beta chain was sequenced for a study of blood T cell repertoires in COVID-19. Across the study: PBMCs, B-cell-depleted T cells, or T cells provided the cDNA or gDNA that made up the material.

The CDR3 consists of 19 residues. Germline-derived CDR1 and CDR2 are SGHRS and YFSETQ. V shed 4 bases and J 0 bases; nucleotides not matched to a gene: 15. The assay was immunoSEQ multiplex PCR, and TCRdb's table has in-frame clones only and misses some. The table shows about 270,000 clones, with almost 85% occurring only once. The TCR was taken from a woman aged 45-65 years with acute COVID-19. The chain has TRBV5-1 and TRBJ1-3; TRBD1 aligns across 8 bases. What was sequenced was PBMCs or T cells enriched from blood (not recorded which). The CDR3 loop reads CASSRTGTGGRHSGNTIYF. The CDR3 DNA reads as TGCGCCAGCAGCCGAACCGGGACAGGAGGCCGACACTCTGGAAACACCATATATTTT.